One and the same sample provided the 20 T cell receptor beta chains below, sequenced in a study of naive and memory T cell subsets. The beta constant-region primer was an equimolar mix of two oligonucleotides covering TRBC1 and TRBC2. TCRdb re-called the UMI-ligation and nested PCR reads with MiXCR, one entry per CDR3 protein. The data show tens of thousands of distinct CDR3 sequences, with roughly 7% seen just once and 1.6% held by the top ten. The sequenced material came from central memory CD4+ T cells from blood. The source of these receptors is a human donor in good health.

The chain links TRBV7-8 to TRBJ2-3, with D possibly being TRBD2 (5 bases). Germline loops: CDR1 SGHVS, CDR2 FQNEAQ. The CDR3 consists of 16 residues. Trimming cost V 0 bases and J 2 bases, with 12 bases left between them. The CDR3 protein is CASSLAGREYTDTQYF. In DNA, the CDR3 is TGTGCCAGCAGCTTAGCAGGACGGGAATACACAGATACGCAGTATTTT.

This clonotype has at least ten counts. J is TRBJ2-1 and V is TRBV20-1, with 9 bases lining up with TRBD2. The length of the CDR3 is 16 residues. Per germline, CDR1 DFQATT and CDR2 SNEGSKA (reference sequence). The V gene end was trimmed by 6 bases and the J gene end by 7 bases; junction bases not matched to a gene: 16. This CDR3 is CSANLGLWAGGNEQFF. The CDR3 nucleotides are TGCAGTGCGAATTTGGGGTTGTGGGCGGGAGGGAATGAGCAGTTCTTC.

This clonotype was recorded many times. V usage is TRBV20-1 and J usage is TRBJ1-1; the match to TRBD1 covers 8 bases. Per germline, CDR1 DFQATT and CDR2 SNEGSKA (reference sequence). The CDR3 sequence is 14 residues long. The DNA for the CDR3 is TGCAGCTCTCCCAGGGGGCGGACGGACACTGAAGCTTTCTTT. This translates into CSSPRGRTDTEAFF.

In its sample, this clonotype was seen a few times. The chain links TRBV12-3 or TRBV12-4 to TRBJ2-5; TRBD1 matches at 7 bases. V was pared by 6 bases and J by 0 bases, with 4 bases of the junction left unmatched. The CDR3 runs to 14 residues. The CDR3 DNA reads TGTGCCAGCAGGGACAGGTCGTACCAAGAGACCCAGTACTTC. This encodes CASRDRSYQETQYF.

Only one count was recorded for this clonotype. The V call is TRBV3-1, the J call TRBJ2-2, with a possible D match to TRBD2 (5 bases). Per the germline V gene, CDR1 is LGHDT and CDR2 is YNNKEL (reference sequence). Trimming removed 4 bases from V and 6 bases from J, with 9 bases in between. The CDR3 extends over 13 amino acids. The CDR3 region is CASSRTEAGELFF. The CDR3 DNA is TGTGCCAGCAGCCGTACGGAGGCCGGGGAGCTGTTTTTT.

CDR3: CASSFGSGLAQETQYF. CDR3 nucleotides: TGTGCCAGCAGCTTTGGGTCGGGACTAGCCCAGGAGACCCAGTACTTC. The chain recombines TRBV5-6 with TRBJ2-5; 9 positions agree with TRBD2. Trimming removed 2 bases from V and 5 bases from J; junction bases left unmatched: 10. Germline V gene lookup returns CDR1 SGHDT and CDR2 YYEEEE. CDR3 size: 16 residues.

This clonotype was seen at least ten times. This chain uses TRBV6-5 with TRBJ2-7, with TRBD2 matching over 7 bases. The J segment lost 4 bases and the V segment lost 6 bases, leaving 12 bases of the junction unmatched. The CDR3 has 15 amino acids. Germline values: CDR1 MNHEY, CDR2 SVGAGI. CDR3 sequence: CASSPSGAGVYEQYF. The CDR3 DNA reads TGTGCCAGCAGCCCAAGCGGCGCGGGGGTTTACGAGCAGTACTTC.

This clonotype was seen only a few times. V gene TRBV6-6 combines with J gene TRBJ2-1; tentatively, D is TRBD1 or TRBD2 (5 bases each). Per germline, CDR1 MNHNY and CDR2 SVGAGI (reference sequence). V lost 0 bases to trimming and J lost 3 bases, with 18 bases between them. This CDR3 comprises 18 residues. The CDR3 DNA reads TGTGCCAGCAGTTACTCTACAGGAGGCAGGATGTTCTACAATGAGCAGTTCTTC. Translation: CASSYSTGGRMFYNEQFF.

The table lists this clonotype with many counts. J is TRBJ1-2 and V is TRBV18, with D tentatively TRBD1 (5 bases). The CDR3 extends over 16 amino acids. Trimming took off 0 bases at V and 8 bases at J, with 19 bases between the two ends. Germline CDR1 is KGHSH and CDR2 is LQKENI. CDR3 residues: CASSPPLGEQIEGYTF. CDR3 DNA: TGTGCCAGCTCACCACCTCTAGGGGAACAGATCGAGGGCTACACCTTC. Drawing the rest from reference TRBV18 and TRBJ1-2, the complete variable domain is NAGVMQNPRHLVRRRGQEARLRCSPMKGHSHVYWYRQLPEEGLKFMVYLQKENIIDESGMPKERFSAEFPKEGPSILRIQQVVRGDSAAYFCASSPPLGEQIEGYTFGSGTRLTVV.

This clonotype was found many times. The chain is built from TRBV28 and TRBJ1-2; D gene uncertain. The CDR3 totals 13 residues. The germline gives CDR1 MDHEN, CDR2 SYDVKM. The V and J ends lost 1 base and 3 bases respectively, with 6 bases between them. The CDR3 bases are TGTGCCAGCAGTTTATTGGGAGACTATGGCTACACCTTC. Its translation is CASSLLGDYGYTF.

This clonotype was detected many times. V is TRBV7-9 and J is TRBJ2-7; perhaps TRBD2 as D (5 bases). Per the germline V gene, CDR1 is SEHNR and CDR2 is FQNEAQ (reference sequence). The CDR3 contains 11 residues. V was shortened by 5 bases and J by 7 bases, with 9 bases between the two germline ends. DNA for the CDR3: TGTGCCAGCAGCCGAAGAGGGGAGCAGTACTTC. Residues: CASSRRGEQYF.

This clonotype was seen repeatedly, ten times or more. The gene calls are TRBV28 and TRBJ1-2; 7 bases align to TRBD1. With 6 bases clipped from V and 4 bases from J, the junction kept 11 bases outside the gene matches. Germline loops: CDR1 MDHEN, CDR2 SYDVKM. The length of the CDR3 is 15 residues. CDR3 region: CASRTPGTAGYGYTF. CDR3 coding DNA: TGTGCCAGCAGAACCCCCGGGACAGCGGGCTATGGCTACACCTTC.

In this sample, this clonotype turned up many times. The rearrangement joins TRBV20-1 to TRBJ1-6, with D perhaps TRBD1 (6 bases). The germline V gene has CDR1 DFQATT and CDR2 SNEGSKA (reference sequence). The CDR3 runs to 15 residues. Trimming took off 6 bases at V and 5 bases at J, with 17 bases between the two ends. The CDR3 protein is CSARAAGHNNSPLHF. The CDR3 DNA reads as TGCAGTGCCAGGGCTGCGGGACACAATAATTCACCCCTCCACTTT.

This clonotype was seen only a few times. The V and J genes are TRBV5-4 and TRBJ2-1, with unresolved D. Trimming took 2 bases from V and 2 from J, leaving 8 bases between them. The CDR3 is 14 amino acids. The germline CDR1 and CDR2 sequences are SGHNT and YYREEE (reference sequence). CDR3 coding DNA: TGTGCCAGCAGCTTCTATGGGGCCTACAATGAGCAGTTCTTC. Translated: CASSFYGAYNEQFF.

The V and J genes are TRBV30 and TRBJ2-3; weak D call: TRBD1 (5 bases). The CDR3 extends over 14 amino acids. Between the trimmed V and J ends, which lost 5 bases and 0 bases, there was a span of 12 bases. CDR1 and CDR2 from the germline V gene are GTSNPN and SVGIG (reference sequence). The CDR3 DNA reads TGTGCCTGGGACAGTTACCCTAGCACAGATACGCAGTATTTT. This gives the protein CAWDSYPSTDTQYF.

There are a few counts of this clonotype. The chain uses TRBV20-1 and TRBJ1-5; no clear D gene. CDR3 length: 14 residues. The germline V and J ends were trimmed by 0 bases and 2 bases, with 8 bases remaining between them. Germline CDR1 and CDR2: DFQATT and SNEGSKA (reference sequence). The CDR3 DNA follows: TGCAGTGCTAGAGAGGGTAGCGGCAATCAGCCCCAGCATTTT. Its protein is CSAREGSGNQPQHF.

This clonotype was seen many times. The chain employs TRBV25-1 and TRBJ2-7; 7 bases are shared with TRBD1. Trimming at V came to 4 bases and at J to 2 bases, leaving 8 bases not matched to a gene. Per germline, CDR1 MGHDK and CDR2 SYGVNS. The CDR3 has 15 amino acids. The CDR3 loop is CASSATGTATYEQYF. CDR3 DNA: TGTGCCAGCAGTGCAACCGGGACAGCAACCTACGAGCAGTACTTC.

V is TRBV6-1 and J is TRBJ2-7; D unresolved. The CDR3 runs 13 residues. Trimming took off 0 bases at V and 3 bases at J, with 6 bases between the two ends. Germline V gene data show CDR1 as MNHNS and CDR2 as SASEGT. CDR3 protein: CASSEALIYEQYF. In DNA, the CDR3 is TGTGCCAGCAGTGAAGCGCTAATCTACGAGCAGTACTTC.

This clonotype appeared many times. The chain joins TRBV2 to TRBJ1-2; weak D call: TRBD1 (6 bases). This CDR3 contains 14 residues. The germline CDR1 and CDR2 sequences are SNHLY and FYNNEI. V was trimmed by 5 bases and J by 4 bases, leaving 14 bases between them. CDR3 in amino acids: CASSTGSPGYGYTF. The CDR3 DNA sequence: TGTGCCAGCAGTACAGGGTCCCCTGGCTATGGCTACACCTTC.

The chain employs TRBV4-2 and TRBJ2-7; 9 bases line up with TRBD2. V was clipped by 3 bases and J by 0 bases; unmatched bases: 0. The CDR3 covers 14 residues. The V gene's germline CDR1 is LGHNA and CDR2 YNFKEQ. CDR3 residues: CASSHSGSSYEQYF. The CDR3 region has the DNA TGTGCCAGCAGCCATAGCGGGAGCTCCTACGAGCAGTACTTC.